These 10 T cell receptor beta chains were sequenced from one sample in a study of cytomegalovirus exposure and HLA in healthy donors. The PCR employed 60 Vbeta primers together with 13 Jbeta primers. TCRdb keeps only in-frame clones here, not all; method: immunoSEQ multiplex PCR. The table records some 150,000 clones, more than 70% of them present only once. The source material was PBMCs. The receptors stem from a middle-aged woman in good health and CMV-seronegative.

The chain has TRBV9 and TRBJ1-2, with D tentatively TRBD1 (5 bases). The CDR3 has 13 amino acids. Germline CDR1 reads SGDLS; CDR2 reads YYNGEE. Trimming stripped 4 bases from V and 6 bases from J, with 13 bases between. In DNA form, the CDR3 reads TGTGCCAGCAGCCTGGGGGGAATCAATGGCTACACCTTC. Translated, it gives CASSLGGINGYTF.

The gene calls are TRBV6-1 and TRBJ1-2, with 7 bases that match TRBD1. Losses at the gene ends were 4 bases for V and 1 base for J; bases not matched to a gene: 12. The CDR3 sequence is 17 residues long. Germline assignment: CDR1 MNHNS and CDR2 SASEGT. This CDR3 reads CASSGALGQGVNYGYTF. In DNA form, the CDR3 reads TGTGCCAGCAGTGGAGCGCTAGGGCAGGGGGTTAACTATGGCTACACCTTC.

This clone was detected only a few times. The chain combines TRBV19 with TRBJ2-5; TRBD2 matches 11 bases. The V and J ends lost 5 bases and 4 bases, in that order; junction bases with no gene match: 6. The germline CDR1 and CDR2 sequences are LNHDA and SQIVND (reference sequence). This CDR3 region has 15 residues. The CDR3 loop is CASSWGTSGGETQYF. CDR3 nucleotides: TGTGCCAGTAGTTGGGGGACTAGCGGTGGAGAGACCCAGTACTTC. The full variable domain, completed using reference TRBV19 and TRBJ2-5, is DGGITQSPKYLFRKEGQNVTLSCEQNLNHDAMYWYRQDPGQGLRLIYYSQIVNDFQKGDIAEGYSVSREKKESFPLTVTSAQKNPTAFYLCASSWGTSGGETQYFGPGTRLLVL.

The chain employs TRBV5-6 and TRBJ2-1; the D gene is possibly TRBD2 (5 bases). Trimming took 0 bases from V and 5 from J, leaving 21 bases between them. Germline V lookup: CDR1 SGHDT, CDR2 YYEEEE. This CDR3 comprises 18 residues. The CDR3 sequence: CASSLGILWESGNNEQFF. The CDR3 coding sequence is TGTGCCAGCAGCTTGGGAATCCTTTGGGAGAGTGGGAACAATGAGCAGTTCTTC.

Here the CDR3 DNA reads TGTGCCAGCAGTTTTGTAGCGGGGGGGGAGTACGAGCAGTACTTC. Protein product: CASSFVAGGEYEQYF. The V and J genes are TRBV27 and TRBJ2-7, with 11 positions matching TRBD2. V shed 3 bases, J shed 4 bases, and the junction held 5 bases outside the gene matches. CDR1 is MNHEY, CDR2 SMNVEV, per germline (reference sequence). CDR3 length: 15 amino acids.

The genes are TRBV6-5 and TRBJ2-7; 7 positions match TRBD2. J lost 4 bases, V lost 0 bases, and 6 bases had no gene match. Per germline, CDR1 MNHEY and CDR2 SVGAGI. The CDR3 consists of 15 residues. The CDR3 sequence: CASSYSTGGGYEQYF. CDR3 nucleotides: TGTGCCAGCAGTTACTCGACGGGGGGAGGGTACGAGCAGTACTTC.

The chain carries TRBV19 and TRBJ1-1; the D gene is possibly TRBD1 (6 bases). This CDR3 region has 14 residues. Germline assignment: CDR1 LNHDA and CDR2 SQIVND (reference sequence). V gave up 8 bases and J gave up 0 bases, with 13 bases separating them. CDR3 sequence (DNA): TGTGCCAGTGATCCAGGGGCCATGAACACTGAAGCTTTCTTT. Translation gives CASDPGAMNTEAFF.

V is TRBV5-1 and J is TRBJ2-5; 10 positions agree with TRBD2. The last part of the DNA fits TRBJ2-7 better; the J call may be wrong. From germline, CDR1 is SGHRS and CDR2 YFSETQ. This CDR3 region has 16 residues. In DNA, the CDR3 is TGCGCCAGCAGCCCAGAAGCTAGCGGGGGCTCCTACGAGCAGTACTTC. This codes for CASSPEASGGSYEQYF.

This chain uses TRBV7-9 with TRBJ1-3; 9 nucleotides line up with TRBD1. CDR1 and CDR2 (germline): SEHNR, FQNEAQ (reference sequence). The trim removed 6 bases at V and 0 bases at J, leaving 6 bases unmatched. The CDR3 is made up of 16 amino acids. The CDR3 here is CASSLDRGFSGNTIYF. In DNA, the CDR3 is TGTGCCAGCAGTCTCGACAGGGGGTTCTCTGGAAACACCATATATTTT.

This chain uses TRBV5-1 with TRBJ2-3; 11 positions agree with TRBD2. Germline-derived CDR1 and CDR2 are SGHRS and YFSETQ. CDR3 length equals 17 residues. Trimming at V came to 0 bases and at J to 3 bases, leaving 6 bases not matched to a gene. This CDR3 reads CASSLAPLAGGTDTQYF. The CDR3 nucleotides are TGCGCCAGCAGCTTGGCACCGCTAGCGGGGGGTACAGATACGCAGTATTTT.